The clone carrying this T cell receptor (beta chain) was seen a single time. This CDR3 has 15 residues. In germline, CDR1 is SQVTM, CDR2 ANQGSEA. Trimming pared 6 bases from V and 2 bases from J, leaving 19 bases between. Profiled with immunoSEQ multiplex PCR; TCRdb holds only in-frame clones, not every one. The sample holds 200,000 to 250,000 clones, less than 90% seen once. The sample is drawn from a study of blood T cell repertoires in COVID-19. The TCR comes from a woman aged 45-59 years in a cohort exposed to, infected with or recovered from COVID-19 (not recorded which). The V and J genes are TRBV29-1 and TRBJ1-1; D gene unclear. The sequenced material came from PBMCs or T cells enriched from blood (not recorded which). CDR3 sequence: CSVLPLAQPNTEAFF. CDR3 nucleotide sequence: TGCAGCGTCCTGCCTTTAGCGCAGCCAAACACTGAAGCTTTCTTT. The full variable domain, with the rest looked up from reference TRBV29-1 and TRBJ1-1, is SAVISQKPSRDICQRGTSLTIQCQVDSQVTMMFWYRQQPGQSLTLIATANQGSEATYESGFVIDKFPISRPNLTFSTLTVSNMSPEDSSIYLCSVLPLAQPNTEAFFGQGTRLTVV.